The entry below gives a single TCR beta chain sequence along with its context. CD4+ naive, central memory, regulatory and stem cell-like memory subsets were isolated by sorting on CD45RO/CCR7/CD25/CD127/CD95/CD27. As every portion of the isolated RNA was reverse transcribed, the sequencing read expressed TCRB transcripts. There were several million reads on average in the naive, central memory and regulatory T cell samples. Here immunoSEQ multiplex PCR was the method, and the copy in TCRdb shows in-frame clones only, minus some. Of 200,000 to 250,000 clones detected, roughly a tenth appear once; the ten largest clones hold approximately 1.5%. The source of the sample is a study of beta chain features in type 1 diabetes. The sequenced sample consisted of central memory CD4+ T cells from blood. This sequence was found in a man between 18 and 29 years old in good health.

The CDR3 loop is CARIPIEQYF. The CDR3 DNA reads as TGTGCCAGGATACCTATCGAGCAGTACTTC. The chain links TRBV7-7 to TRBJ2-7, with no clear D. This CDR3 region has 10 residues. Between the trimmed V and J ends, which lost 9 bases and 6 bases, there was a span of 9 bases. Germline values: CDR1 SSHAT, CDR2 FNYEAQ (reference sequence).